The next 32 T cell receptor beta chains were all read from a single sample in a study of OX40 agonist ivuxolimab in advanced cancers. Generated by immunoSEQ multiplex PCR, the TCRdb table keeps only in-frame clones and is missing some. Of roughly 30,000 clones listed, around 74% are singletons. Sequencing used CD4+ or CD8+ T cells sorted from blood, obtained in a trial of the OX40 agonist ivuxolimab. The receptor set was obtained from an adult with an advanced solid tumor such as melanoma, head and neck, liver or kidney cancer.

The rearrangement links TRBV6-5 to TRBJ1-2; D ambiguous. This CDR3 contains 15 residues. V lost 0 bases and J 5 bases, leaving 13 bases between the germline ends. Looked up from germline, CDR1 is MNHEY and CDR2 is SVGAGI. The CDR3 nucleotides are TGTGCCAGCAGTTACTCCGAATACATCGGGTATGGCTACACCTTC. Encoded protein: CASSYSEYIGYGYTF.

This clone was detected only once. The V and J genes are TRBV5-6 and TRBJ2-5; D is undetermined. Germline values: CDR1 SGHDT, CDR2 YYEEEE. V was trimmed by 3 bases and J by 3 bases, leaving 15 bases between them. This CDR3 is 15 amino acids long. CDR3 sequence (DNA): TGTGCCAGCAGCTCGTCGGCTGGCTCTGAAGAGACCCAGTACTTC. Its translation is CASSSSAGSEETQYF.

The chain carries TRBV29-1 and TRBJ1-1; tentatively, D is TRBD1 (5 bases). The CDR3 totals 14 residues. Trimming shortened V by 0 bases and J by 1 base, and 9 bases separated the two germline ends. Germline-derived CDR1 and CDR2 are SQVTM and ANQGSEA. CDR3 DNA: TGCAGCGTTGAAGATCGACAGCCGAACACTGAAGCTTTCTTT. This encodes CSVEDRQPNTEAFF.

In regard to this clone: Germline is not matched at one junction end, which may reflect a read error. Other DNA variants within this sample encode the same CDR3. This chain connects TRBV5-1 to TRBJ1-1; D is uncertain. Germline CDR1 SGHRS, CDR2 YFSETQ. The CDR3 runs 14 residues. CDR3 in DNA: TGCGCCAGCAGCTTGGATGGTCAGTCTATAGAAGCCTTCTTT. Its translation: CASSLDGQSIEAFF.

The chain employs TRBV7-6 and TRBJ1-1; D gene uncertain. The CDR3 spans 15 residues. Germline V gene lookup returns CDR1 SGHVS and CDR2 FNYEAQ. With 2 bases removed from V and 3 bases from J, the gap between germline ends came to 13 bases. The CDR3 DNA follows: TGTGCCAGCAGCTTAAAGACCCCTTGGGACACTGAAGCTTTCTTT. Protein: CASSLKTPWDTEAFF.

The CDR3 sequence is CSVDVRTGFFNEQFF. For the CDR3, the DNA is TGCAGCGTTGACGTCCGGACAGGGTTTTTCAATGAGCAGTTCTTC. V gene TRBV29-1 combines with J gene TRBJ2-1, with TRBD1 identical over 8 bases. Germline assignment: CDR1 SQVTM and CDR2 ANQGSEA. V shed 3 bases, J shed 6 bases, and the junction held 10 bases outside the gene matches. The CDR3 spans 15 residues.

This clone was counted between two and nine times. The chain couples TRBV15 to TRBJ2-7, with D maybe TRBD2 (5 bases). This CDR3 is built from 13 residues. CDR1 LNHNV and CDR2 YYDKDF come from the germline V gene (reference sequence). The V gene lost 5 bases and the J gene lost 3 bases, with 11 bases spanning the gap. CDR3 in amino acids: CATSPHTSYEQYV. The DNA of the CDR3 is TGTGCCACCAGCCCCCATACTAGCTACGAGCAGTACGTC.

The chain uses TRBV28 and TRBJ1-6; 10 positions match TRBD1. The CDR3 extends over 16 amino acids. Germline V gene sequence: CDR1 MDHEN, CDR2 SYDVKM. V lost 6 bases and J lost 7; bases outside the gene matches: 9. CDR3 DNA sequence: TGTGCCAGCAGGGTTATCGACAGGGGGCCCAATTCACCCCTCCACTTT. Translation: CASRVIDRGPNSPLHF. The full variable domain, rest sourced from reference TRBV28 and TRBJ1-6, is DVKVTQSSRYLVKRTGEKVFLECVQDMDHENMFWYRQDPGLGLRLIYFSYDVKMKEKGDIPEGYSVSREKKERFSLILESASTNQTSMYLCASRVIDRGPNSPLHFGNGTRLTVT.

This clone was observed a handful of times. The chain has TRBV5-1 and TRBJ2-2; D call uncertain. This CDR3 comprises 14 residues. Germline V gene lookup returns CDR1 SGHRS and CDR2 YFSETQ. The V end was cut by 6 bases, the J end by 0 bases, with 9 bases between. The CDR3 loop is CASNFESNTGELFF. The CDR3 nucleotides are TGCGCCAGCAATTTCGAGTCGAACACCGGGGAGCTGTTTTTT.

This sequence joins TRBV6-5 and TRBJ2-2; D is uncertain. The CDR3 runs 12 residues. Germline-derived CDR1 and CDR2 are MNHEY and SVGAGI. V was trimmed by 10 bases and J by 5 bases, leaving 11 bases between them. The CDR3 DNA reads as TGTGCCACCGAGTCCGTTACCGGGGAGCTGTTTTTT. Protein: CATESVTGELFF.

The chain uses TRBV6-1 and TRBJ1-6; possibly TRBD1 for D (5 bases). V lost 7 bases and J lost 10, with 17 bases in between. CDR3 length: 14 residues. The germline V gene encodes CDR1 MNHNS and CDR2 SASEGT. The CDR3 protein is CASTSIGEWSPLHF. CDR3 coding DNA: TGTGCCAGCACTAGTATAGGGGAATGGTCACCCCTCCACTTT.

This clone was counted between two and nine times. The chain employs TRBV7-2 and TRBJ2-3; weak D call: TRBD1 (6 bases). The CDR3 loop spans 16 amino acids. Germline CDR1 reads SGHTA; CDR2 reads FQGNSA. Trimming left V 1 base short and J 1 base short, with 12 bases between. In DNA, the CDR3 is TGTGCCAGCAGCTTAGTTTTAAGACAGGGCACAGATACGCAGTATTTT. Translated, it gives CASSLVLRQGTDTQYF.

This clone has a handful of counts. The chain carries TRBV5-1 and TRBJ1-3; the D gene is possibly TRBD1 (6 bases). Germline V gives CDR1 SGHRS, CDR2 YFSETQ. V gave up 4 bases and J gave up 5 bases, with 16 bases separating them. This CDR3 has 15 amino acids. The CDR3 protein is CASSPIGQPRNTIYF. The CDR3, as DNA: TGCGCCAGCAGCCCTATTGGACAGCCCCGAAACACCATATATTTT.

This chain joins TRBV2 and TRBJ2-6; a possible D gene is TRBD1 (6 bases). Germline V CDR1 and CDR2: SNHLY, FYNNEI. V was clipped by 6 bases and J by 1 base, with 22 bases between them. This CDR3 has 19 residues. The CDR3 bases are TGTGCCAGCAGGGCCGTGGGGGCCTATGATGTTTCTGGGGCCAACGTCCTGACTTTC. This encodes CASRAVGAYDVSGANVLTF.

This clone was seen only a few times. The chain carries TRBV7-9 and TRBJ2-1; D is undetermined. The CDR3 is made up of 12 amino acids. CDR1 is SEHNR and CDR2 is FQNEAQ in the germline V gene (reference sequence). The V end lost 2 bases, the J end lost 4 bases, and 3 bases lay between the germline ends. CDR3 nucleotide sequence: TGTGCCAGCAGCTTAACATACAATGAGCAGTTCTTC. Protein sequence: CASSLTYNEQFF.

This chain links TRBV4-1 with TRBJ2-7; the D gene is possibly TRBD2 (5 bases). The CDR3 loop spans 15 amino acids. CDR1 and CDR2 from the germline V gene are MGHRA and YSYEKL. The ends were cut back, 0 bases at V and 3 bases at J, with 12 bases in the middle. Here the CDR3 DNA reads TGCGCCAGCAGCCAAGATTTGACGGGGAGCTACGAGCAGTACTTC. Its protein is CASSQDLTGSYEQYF.

V and J are TRBV2 and TRBJ1-3, with a possible D match to TRBD1 (5 bases). CDR1 and CDR2 from the germline V gene are SNHLY and FYNNEI. This CDR3 contains 16 residues. Trimming took 6 bases from V and 1 from J, leaving 16 bases between them. The CDR3 DNA reads as TGTGCCAGCAGGTCACAACGATGGGGGTCTGGAAACACCATATATTTT. It codes for CASRSQRWGSGNTIYF.

V gene TRBV6-6 combines with J gene TRBJ1-2, with D possibly matching TRBD1 (6 bases). Trimming stripped 7 bases from V and 4 bases from J, with 13 bases between. Germline values: CDR1 MNHNY, CDR2 SVGAGI (reference sequence). The CDR3 extends over 13 amino acids. For the CDR3, the DNA is TGTGCCAGCACCCAGGGGCAGATCTATGGCTACACCTTC. Its protein is CASTQGQIYGYTF.

This clone was observed a few times. The rearrangement uses TRBV6-6 and TRBJ1-3; maybe TRBD1 (6 bases). The CDR3 spans 13 residues. V was trimmed by 6 bases and J by 4 bases, leaving 10 bases between them. CDR1 MNHNY and CDR2 SVGAGI come from the germline V gene (reference sequence). CDR3 sequence: CASRTGTGNTIYF. The DNA for the CDR3 is TGTGCCAGCAGAACCGGGACAGGAAACACCATATATTTT.

The chain carries TRBV2 and TRBJ1-5, with a weak D call TRBD1 (5 bases). The CDR3 length is 14 residues. V lost 5 bases, J lost 6 bases, and 14 bases lay in between. Germline V lookup: CDR1 SNHLY, CDR2 FYNNEI. CDR3 sequence reads: CASSLWGKGQPQHF. CDR3 DNA sequence: TGTGCCAGCAGTCTTTGGGGGAAGGGTCAGCCCCAGCATTTT.

This chain joins TRBV6-1 and TRBJ1-2; 7 bases align to TRBD1. The CDR3 covers 13 residues. V lost 6 bases, J lost 4 bases, and 5 bases stayed unmatched. Germline CDR1 is MNHNS and CDR2 is SASEGT. The CDR3 DNA is TGTGCCAGCAGCAGGGACAGATCCTATGGCTACACCTTC. This translates into CASSRDRSYGYTF.

The chain carries TRBV7-8 and TRBJ2-5, with TRBD2 identical over 8 bases. CDR3 size: 13 residues. Germline CDR1 reads SGHVS; CDR2 reads FQNEAQ. Unmatched junction bases numbered 7, after V lost 7 bases and J lost 6 bases. CDR3 DNA: TGTGCCAGCACCCCCGGGGGGGCAAAGACCCAGTACTTC. It encodes CASTPGGAKTQYF.

The chain uses TRBV23-1 and TRBJ1-2; 9 nucleotides match TRBD1. TRBV23-1 is treated as an ORF (open reading frame) with a function not yet certain. The CDR3 covers 16 residues. Trimming took 4 bases from V and 7 from J; bases not matched to a gene: 13. In DNA, the CDR3 is TGCGCCAGCAGTCGACCCATCCCGGGACAGGGCTCTGGCTACACCTTC. Amino acid sequence: CASSRPIPGQGSGYTF.

This clone was observed a single time. The chain has TRBV11-2 and TRBJ2-1; D remains unclear. CDR1 is SGHAT and CDR2 is FQNNGV in the germline V gene. Trimming shortened V by 5 bases and J by 6 bases, and 14 bases separated the two germline ends. The CDR3 is made up of 14 amino acids. The CDR3 bases are TGTGCCAGCAGCCCAGAGTCACCGGGCAATGAGCAGTTCTTC. This sequence encodes CASSPESPGNEQFF.

This chain links TRBV28 with TRBJ2-7; 10 positions agree with TRBD1. Germline CDR1 reads MDHEN; CDR2 reads SYDVKM. This CDR3 contains 15 residues. The ends lost 5 bases at V and 4 bases at J; junction bases unmatched: 8. The CDR3 spells CASSGLRQGAYEQYV. The CDR3 DNA follows: TGTGCCAGCAGTGGCCTCAGACAGGGGGCTTACGAGCAGTACGTC.

This clone is medium-sized in the sample. This chain links TRBV25-1 with TRBJ1-2, with D unclear. Germline values: CDR1 MGHDK, CDR2 SYGVNS. This CDR3 region has 12 residues. Trimming shortened V by 7 bases and J by 4 bases, and 10 bases separated the two germline ends. The CDR3 DNA reads as TGTGCCAGCATGAGACCTTCCTATGGCTACACCTTC. Its translation is CASMRPSYGYTF.

The V call is TRBV9, the J call TRBJ2-1; 7 bases are a match to TRBD2. CDR3 length: 13 amino acids. With 0 bases clipped from V and 11 bases from J, the junction kept 5 bases outside the gene matches. Germline assignment: CDR1 SGDLS and CDR2 YYNGEE. The DNA of the CDR3 is TGTGCCAGCAGCGTAGGGTGGCGGGGGAAGCAGTTCTTC. This sequence encodes CASSVGWRGKQFF.

This clone came up a few times. This chain uses TRBV6-1 with TRBJ1-2; no clear D gene. The CDR3 runs 15 residues. Germline V gene lookup returns CDR1 MNHNS and CDR2 SASEGT. Trimming took off 2 bases at V and 4 bases at J, with 14 bases between the two ends. This CDR3 is CASSEPIRAAYGYTF. The CDR3 DNA is TGTGCCAGCAGTGAACCTATACGGGCAGCCTATGGCTACACCTTC.

The chain is built from TRBV5-1 and TRBJ1-1; D remains unclear. Germline V CDR1 and CDR2: SGHRS, YFSETQ. This CDR3 comprises 15 residues. V lost 2 bases and J lost 5, with 16 bases in between. The CDR3 here is CASSLNGLLGTEAFF. The CDR3 nucleotides read TGCGCCAGCAGCTTAAATGGCCTCTTGGGAACTGAAGCTTTCTTT.

The V gene is TRBV5-1, the J gene TRBJ2-5; 7 bases map to TRBD1. The length of the CDR3 is 15 residues. Germline V lookup: CDR1 SGHRS, CDR2 YFSETQ. The ends lost 4 bases at V and 2 bases at J; junction bases unmatched: 8. CDR3 loop: CASSKTRTGQETQYF. The CDR3 coding sequence is TGCGCCAGCAGCAAGACTCGGACAGGTCAAGAGACCCAGTACTTC.

The genes are TRBV5-6 and TRBJ1-3; a possible D gene is TRBD1 (5 bases). The length of the CDR3 is 17 residues. Germline V gene lookup returns CDR1 SGHDT and CDR2 YYEEEE. Trimming removed 4 bases from V and 0 bases from J, with 17 bases in between. CDR3: CASSPPADRYSGNTIYF. DNA for the CDR3: TGTGCCAGCAGCCCACCGGCAGACAGATACTCTGGAAACACCATATATTTT.

This clone was seen only once. The V call is TRBV2, the J call TRBJ2-2, with D possibly being TRBD1 (6 bases). The germline CDR1 and CDR2 sequences are SNHLY and FYNNEI. Trimming cost V 6 bases and J 4 bases, with 15 bases left between them. The CDR3 length is 15 residues. In nucleotides, the CDR3 is TGTGCCAGCAGCCAACAGGGCAGGGCCACCGGGGAGCTGTTTTTT. Translated, it gives CASSQQGRATGELFF. Combining the CDR3 with reference TRBV2 and TRBJ2-2 gives the whole variable domain EPEVTQTPSHQVTQMGQEVILRCVPISNHLYFYWYRQILGQKVEFLVSFYNNEISEKSEIFDDQFSVERPDGSNFTLKIRSTKLEDSAMYFCASSQQGRATGELFFGEGSRLTVL.